This TCR beta chain was observed in a study of CD8+CD57+ T cells in acquired aplastic anemia. Profiling of TCR beta VDJ combinations and CDR3 sequences used genomic DNA as template. TCRdb re-analysed the reads in MiXCR, keeping a single row per CDR3 protein. The sample carries roughly 50,000 distinct CDR3 sequences, around 72% recorded once. The V gene lost 1 base and the J gene lost 0 bases, with 4 bases spanning the gap. The CDR3 loop spans 13 amino acids. Germline loops: CDR1 LNHNV, CDR2 YYDKDF (reference sequence). This clonotype came up a few times. This clonotype originated in a human donor in good health, serving as a control. The sequenced sample consisted of sorted CD4+, CD8+, or CD8+CD57+ T cells (not recorded which) from PBMCs. This chain joins TRBV15 and TRBJ2-7; no reliable D call. For the CDR3, the DNA is TGTGCCACCAGCAGAGGAGCCTCCTACGAGCAGTACTTC. The encoded protein is CATSRGASYEQYF.